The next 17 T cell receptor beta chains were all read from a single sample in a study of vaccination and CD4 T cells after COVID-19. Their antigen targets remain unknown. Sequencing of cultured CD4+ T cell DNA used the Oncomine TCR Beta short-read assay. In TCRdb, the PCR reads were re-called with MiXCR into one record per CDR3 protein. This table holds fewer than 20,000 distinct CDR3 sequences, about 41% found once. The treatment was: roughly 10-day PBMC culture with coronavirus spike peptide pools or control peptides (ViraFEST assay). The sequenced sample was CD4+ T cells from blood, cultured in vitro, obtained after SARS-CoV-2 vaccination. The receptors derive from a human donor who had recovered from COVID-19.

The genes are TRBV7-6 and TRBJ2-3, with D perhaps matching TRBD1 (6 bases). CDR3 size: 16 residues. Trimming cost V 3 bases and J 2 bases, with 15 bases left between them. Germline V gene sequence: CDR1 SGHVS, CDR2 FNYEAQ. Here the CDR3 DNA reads TGTGCCAGCAGCTTGGGGGCTGGTGGAGACACAGATACGCAGTATTTT. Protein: CASSLGAGGDTDTQYF.

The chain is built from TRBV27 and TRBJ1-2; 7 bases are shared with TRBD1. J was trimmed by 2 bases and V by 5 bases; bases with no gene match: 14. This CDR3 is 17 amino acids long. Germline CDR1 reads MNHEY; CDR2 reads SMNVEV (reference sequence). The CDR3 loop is CASSRSTGWRYNYGYTF. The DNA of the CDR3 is TGTGCCAGCAGTCGATCGACAGGGTGGAGGTACAACTATGGCTACACCTTC.

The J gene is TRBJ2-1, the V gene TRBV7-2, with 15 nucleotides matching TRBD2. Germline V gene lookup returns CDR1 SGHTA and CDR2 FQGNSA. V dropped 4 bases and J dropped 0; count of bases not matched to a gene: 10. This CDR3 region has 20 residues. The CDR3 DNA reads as TGTGCCAGCAGCTCGCCGGGACTAGCGGGAGGTCAAAGCTCCTACAATGAGCAGTTCTTC. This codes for CASSSPGLAGGQSSYNEQFF.

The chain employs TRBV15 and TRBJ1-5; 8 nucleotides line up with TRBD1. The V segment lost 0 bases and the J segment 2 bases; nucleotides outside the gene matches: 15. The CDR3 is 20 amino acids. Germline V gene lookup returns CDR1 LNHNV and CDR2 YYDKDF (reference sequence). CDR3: CATSRDRVRTGRFGNQPQHF. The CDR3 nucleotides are TGTGCCACCAGCAGAGATCGCGTACGGACAGGGAGGTTCGGCAATCAGCCCCAGCATTTT.

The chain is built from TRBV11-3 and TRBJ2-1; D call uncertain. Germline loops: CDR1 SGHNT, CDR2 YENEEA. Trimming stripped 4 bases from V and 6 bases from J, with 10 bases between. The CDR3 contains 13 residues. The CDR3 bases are TGTGCCAGCAGCTCTAGGGTGGGCAATGAGCAGTTCTTC. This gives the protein CASSSRVGNEQFF.

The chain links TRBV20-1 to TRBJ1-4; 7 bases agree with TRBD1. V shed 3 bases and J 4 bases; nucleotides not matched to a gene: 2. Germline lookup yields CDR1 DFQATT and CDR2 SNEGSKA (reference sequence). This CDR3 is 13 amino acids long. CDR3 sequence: CSARAGGNEKLFF. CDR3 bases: TGCAGTGCTAGGGCAGGGGGTAATGAAAAACTGTTTTTT.

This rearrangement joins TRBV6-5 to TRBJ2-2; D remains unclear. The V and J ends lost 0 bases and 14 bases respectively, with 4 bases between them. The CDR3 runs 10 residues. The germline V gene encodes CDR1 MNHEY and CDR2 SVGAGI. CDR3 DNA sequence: TGTGCCAGCAGTTACTCGATTCTGTTTTTT. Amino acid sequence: CASSYSILFF.

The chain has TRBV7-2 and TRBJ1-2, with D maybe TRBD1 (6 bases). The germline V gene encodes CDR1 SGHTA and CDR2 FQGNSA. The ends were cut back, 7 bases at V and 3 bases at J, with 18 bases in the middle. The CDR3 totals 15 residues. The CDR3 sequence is CASTPSGEGDYGYTF. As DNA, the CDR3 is TGTGCCAGCACCCCATCAGGGGAAGGGGACTATGGCTACACCTTC.

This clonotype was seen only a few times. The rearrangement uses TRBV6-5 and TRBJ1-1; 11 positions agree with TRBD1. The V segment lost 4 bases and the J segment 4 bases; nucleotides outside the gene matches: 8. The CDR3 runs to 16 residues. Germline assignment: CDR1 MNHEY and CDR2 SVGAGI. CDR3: CASSLTPGTGGTEAFF. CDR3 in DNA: TGTGCCAGCAGTTTAACCCCCGGGACAGGGGGCACTGAAGCTTTCTTT.

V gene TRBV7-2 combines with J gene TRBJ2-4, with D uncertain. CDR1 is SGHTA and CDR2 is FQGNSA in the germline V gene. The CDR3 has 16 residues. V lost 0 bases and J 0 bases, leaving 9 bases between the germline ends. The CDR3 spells CASSLAGVGAKNIQYF. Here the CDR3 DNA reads TGTGCCAGCAGCTTAGCGGGCGTAGGAGCCAAAAACATTCAGTACTTC.

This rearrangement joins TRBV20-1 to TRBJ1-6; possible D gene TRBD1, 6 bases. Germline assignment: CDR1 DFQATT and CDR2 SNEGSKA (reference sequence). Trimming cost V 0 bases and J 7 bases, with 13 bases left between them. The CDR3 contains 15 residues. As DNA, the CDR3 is TGCAGTGCTAGAGATCCACAGGGTGGGAATTCACCCCTCCACTTT. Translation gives CSARDPQGGNSPLHF.

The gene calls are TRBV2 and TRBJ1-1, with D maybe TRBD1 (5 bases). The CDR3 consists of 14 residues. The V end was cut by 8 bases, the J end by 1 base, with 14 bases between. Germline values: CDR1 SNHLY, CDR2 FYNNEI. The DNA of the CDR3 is TGTGCCAGCGGTGTTGACAGAGCGAACACTGAAGCTTTCTTT. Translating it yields CASGVDRANTEAFF.

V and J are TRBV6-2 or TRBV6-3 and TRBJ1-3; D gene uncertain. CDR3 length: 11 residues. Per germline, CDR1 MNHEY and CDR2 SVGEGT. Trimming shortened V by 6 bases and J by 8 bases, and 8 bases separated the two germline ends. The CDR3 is CASRTEYTIYF. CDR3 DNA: TGTGCCAGCAGGACGGAATACACCATATATTTT.

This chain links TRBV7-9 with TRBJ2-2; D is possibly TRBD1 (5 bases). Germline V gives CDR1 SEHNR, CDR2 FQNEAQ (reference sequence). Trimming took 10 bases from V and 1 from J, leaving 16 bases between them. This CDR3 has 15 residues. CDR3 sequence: CANPFDDRNTGELFF. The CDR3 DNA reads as TGTGCCAACCCCTTCGACGACAGGAACACCGGGGAGCTGTTTTTT.

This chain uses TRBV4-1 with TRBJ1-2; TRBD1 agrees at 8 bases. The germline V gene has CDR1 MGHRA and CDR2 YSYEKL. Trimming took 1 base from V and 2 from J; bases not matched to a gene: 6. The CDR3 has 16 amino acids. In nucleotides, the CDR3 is TGCGCCAGCAGCCAAGTGACAGGGGCAGCGAACTATGGCTACACCTTC. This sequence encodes CASSQVTGAANYGYTF.

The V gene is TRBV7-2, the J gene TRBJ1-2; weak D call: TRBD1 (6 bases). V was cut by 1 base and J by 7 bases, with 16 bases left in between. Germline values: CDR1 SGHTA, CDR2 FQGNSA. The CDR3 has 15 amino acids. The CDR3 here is CASSLDGDRDIGYTF. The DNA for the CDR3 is TGTGCCAGCAGCTTAGACGGTGACCGGGACATTGGCTACACCTTC.

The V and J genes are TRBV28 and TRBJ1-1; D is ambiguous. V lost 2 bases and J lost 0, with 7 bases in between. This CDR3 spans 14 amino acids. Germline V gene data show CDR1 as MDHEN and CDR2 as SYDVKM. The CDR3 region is CASSLIPMNTEAFF. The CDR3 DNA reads TGTGCCAGCAGTTTAATCCCCATGAACACTGAAGCTTTCTTT.